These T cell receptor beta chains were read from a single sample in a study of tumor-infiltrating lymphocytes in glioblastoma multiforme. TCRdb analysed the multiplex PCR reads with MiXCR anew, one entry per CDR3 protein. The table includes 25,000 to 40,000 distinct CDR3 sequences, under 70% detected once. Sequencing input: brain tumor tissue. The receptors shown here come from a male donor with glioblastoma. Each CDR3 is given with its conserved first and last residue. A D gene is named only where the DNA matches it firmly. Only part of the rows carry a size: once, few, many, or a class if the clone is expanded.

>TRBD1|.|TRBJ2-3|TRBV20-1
TGCAGTGCCCCGTTGGATAGGGGGCGTTATCTCACAGATATGCAGTATTTT
CSAPLDRGRYLTDMQYF
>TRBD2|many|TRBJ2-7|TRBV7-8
TGTGCCAGCAGCTTAGCGACGGGGGGTTACGAGCAGTACTTC
CASSLATGGYEQYF
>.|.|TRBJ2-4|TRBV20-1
TGCAGTGCTAGAGACCCCATGCCCCGGGGGGCCCAAAACATTCAGTACTTC
CSARDPMPRGAQNIQYF
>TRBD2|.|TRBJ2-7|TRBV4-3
TGCGCCAGCAGCCAAGATTTGGCGGGAGCCTACAACGAGCAGTACTTC
CASSQDLAGAYNEQYF
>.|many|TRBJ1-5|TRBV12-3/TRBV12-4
TGTGCCAACACCATCGACCGGCAGCCCCAGCATTTT
CANTIDRQPQHF
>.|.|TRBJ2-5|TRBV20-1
TGCATTGCTAGAGGGGCTCCGGGCGGGACCCAGTACTTC
CIARGAPGGTQYF
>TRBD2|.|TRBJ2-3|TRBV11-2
TGTGCCAGCAGGGTTAACAGACTAGCGGGAGGGGATACGCAGTATTTT
CASRVNRLAGGDTQYF
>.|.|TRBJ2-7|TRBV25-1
TGTGCCGCGGGCAGGGCTCACGAGCAGTACTTC
CAAGRAHEQYF
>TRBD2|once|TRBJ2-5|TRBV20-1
TGCAGTGCTTGTAGACTAGCGGGAGCAGGGACCCAGTACTTC
CSACRLAGAGTQYF
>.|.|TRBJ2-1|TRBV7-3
TGTGCCAGCAGCCTTATAAGGGGGGATGAGCAGTCCTTC
CASSLIRGDEQSF
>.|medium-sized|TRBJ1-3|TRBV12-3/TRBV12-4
TGTGCCAGCAGCAAACTTCAAATGGACACCATATATTTT
CASSKLQMDTIYF
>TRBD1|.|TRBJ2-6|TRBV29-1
TGCAGCCCTGATGGTCTTCCGGGACAGGGGTCTTCTGGGGCCAACGTCCTGACTTTC
CSPDGLPGQGSSGANVLTF
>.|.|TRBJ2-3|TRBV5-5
TGTGCCAGCAGCTATGCGGTTGGCACAGATACGCAATATTTT
CASSYAVGTDTQYF
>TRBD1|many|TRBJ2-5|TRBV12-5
TGTGCTAGTGCCCCAGGGGGTATCCAAGAGACCCAGTACTTC
CASAPGGIQETQYF
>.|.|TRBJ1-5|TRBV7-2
TGTGCCAGCAGCTGGGACGGCCATAGGGCCCAGCATTTT
CASSWDGHRAQHF
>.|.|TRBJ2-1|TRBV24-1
TGTGCCACCAGTGACTCCACCGGGAAGGGCCTTGGGGATGAGCAGTTCTTC
CATSDSTGKGLGDEQFF
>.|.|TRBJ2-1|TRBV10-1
TGCGCCAGCTCTCGGTCAGGGGTCTACAATGAGCTGTTCTTC
CASSRSGVYNELFF
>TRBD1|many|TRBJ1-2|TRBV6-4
TGTGCCAGCAGCGACACAGGGGCTGGTCGTGGCTACACCTTC
CASSDTGAGRGYTF
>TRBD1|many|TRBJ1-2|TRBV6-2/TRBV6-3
TGTGCCAGCAGGAGGGGACAGCAGAACTATGGCTACACCTTC
CASRRGQQNYGYTF
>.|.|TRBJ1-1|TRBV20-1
TGCAGTACTAGAGATGGAGGGGGACTTGGGTCTGAGGCTTTCTTT
CSTRDGGGLGSEAFF
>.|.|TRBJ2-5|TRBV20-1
TGCAGTGCTAGAGATCCGGGCTCACCTGAGGGGACCCTGTACTTC
CSARDPGSPEGTLYF
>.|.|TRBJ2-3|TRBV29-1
TGCAACGTTGAAAAGAGACTAGGGTCAGATACACAGTATTTT
CNVEKRLGSDTQYF
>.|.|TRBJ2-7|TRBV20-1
TGCTGTACTAGAGAAGGGACTTCGGAGGGTTACGAGCAGTATTTC
CCTREGTSEGYEQYF
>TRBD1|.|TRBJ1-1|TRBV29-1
TGCATCGTTGAAGACGGACAGGTCAACACTGAAGCTCTCTTT
CIVEDGQVNTEALF
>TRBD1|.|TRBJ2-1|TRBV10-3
TGTGTCATCAAGCAGGGGGCTGCCAATGAGCAGTTCTTC
CVIKQGAANEQFF
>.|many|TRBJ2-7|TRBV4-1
TGCGCCAGCAGCCAAGAGGGTAGGGGGTTCTCCGAGCAGTACTTC
CASSQEGRGFSEQYF
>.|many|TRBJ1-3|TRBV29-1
TGCAGCGTTGAAGGCGGCAGCTCTGGAAACACCATATATTTT
CSVEGGSSGNTIYF
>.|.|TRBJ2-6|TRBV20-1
TGCAGTGCCGTGACGGTTGGGGCCAACGTCCTGACTTTC
CSAVTVGANVLTF
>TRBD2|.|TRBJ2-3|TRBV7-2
TGTGCCAGCAGCTTAGACGGACTAGCGGGAGTTTCAGATACGCAGTATTTT
CASSLDGLAGVSDTQYF
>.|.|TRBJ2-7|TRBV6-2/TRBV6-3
TGTGCCAGCAGTTACGGCCAGGGGTGCGAGCAGTACTTC
CASSYGQGCEQYF
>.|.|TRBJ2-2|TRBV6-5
TGTGCCAGCAGTTACTTCGTGAACACCGGGGAGCTGTTTTTT
CASSYFVNTGELFF
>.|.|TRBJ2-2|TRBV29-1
TGCAGCGTTGTAGGAACAGGGATGCCCGGGGCGCTGATTTTT
CSVVGTGMPGALIF
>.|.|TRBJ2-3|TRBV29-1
TGCAGTGCCCAGGGGTATCAGACCACAGATACGCAGTATTTT
CSAQGYQTTDTQYF
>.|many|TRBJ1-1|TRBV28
TGTGCCAGCAATACGGACGGTGGGGGGACTGAAGCTTTCTTT
CASNTDGGGTEAFF
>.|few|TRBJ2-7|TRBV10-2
TGTGCCAGCAATGAGGACCGGGAGACCTACGAGCAGTACTTC
CASNEDRETYEQYF
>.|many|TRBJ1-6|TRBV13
TGTGCCAGCAGCTTAAGGGGTTTCAATTCACCCCTCCACTTT
CASSLRGFNSPLHF
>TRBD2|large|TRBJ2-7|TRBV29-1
TGCAGCGTCCAAACTAGCGACTCCTACGAGCAGTACTTC
CSVQTSDSYEQYF
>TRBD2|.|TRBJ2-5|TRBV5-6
TGTGCCAGCAGCTCGCGATGGACTAGAGTGGCCCAGTACTTC
CASSSRWTRVAQYF
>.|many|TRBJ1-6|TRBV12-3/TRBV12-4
TGTGCCAGCAGTTTCCTGGCAGGGAGTAATTCACCCCTCCACTTT
CASSFLAGSNSPLHF
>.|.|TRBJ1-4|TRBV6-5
TGTGCCAGCAGGCAGGAGGGCGGGGATGAAAAGCTGTTTTTT
CASRQEGGDEKLFF
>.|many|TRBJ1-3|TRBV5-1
TGCGCCAGCAGCTTATCGGGGTCGGCTGGAAACACCATATATTTT
CASSLSGSAGNTIYF
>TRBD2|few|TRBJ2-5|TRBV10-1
TGCGCCAGTAGTGAGCACGGGGCGGGGGGGACCCAGTACTTC
CASSEHGAGGTQYF
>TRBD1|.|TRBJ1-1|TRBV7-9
TGCGCCAGCAGCCTGCAGGGGGTGGACACTGAAGCTTTCTTT
CASSLQGVDTEAFF
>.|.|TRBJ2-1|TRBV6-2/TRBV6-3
TGTGCCAGCATGGGACTGGGAAAGGATGAGCAGTTCTTC
CASMGLGKDEQFF
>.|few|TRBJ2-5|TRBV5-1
TGCGCCAGCAGCACCGGGACTCCCGGCCAAGAGACCCAGTACTTC
CASSTGTPGQETQYF